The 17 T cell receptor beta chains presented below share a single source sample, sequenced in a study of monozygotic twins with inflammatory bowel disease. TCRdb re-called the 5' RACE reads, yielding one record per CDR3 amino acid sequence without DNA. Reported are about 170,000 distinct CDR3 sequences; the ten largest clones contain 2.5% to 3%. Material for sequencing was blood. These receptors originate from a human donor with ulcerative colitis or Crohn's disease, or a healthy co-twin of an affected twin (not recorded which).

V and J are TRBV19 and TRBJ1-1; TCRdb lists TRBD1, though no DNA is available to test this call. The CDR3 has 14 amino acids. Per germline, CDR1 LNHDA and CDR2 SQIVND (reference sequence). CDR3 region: CASSIKRGDTEAFF.

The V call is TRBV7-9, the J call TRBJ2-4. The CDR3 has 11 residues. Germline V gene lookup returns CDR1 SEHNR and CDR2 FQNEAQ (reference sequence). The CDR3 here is CASSSDFGQYF. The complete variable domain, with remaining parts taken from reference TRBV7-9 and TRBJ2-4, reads DTGVSQNPRHKITKRGQNVTFRCDPISEHNRLYWYRQTLGQGPEFLTYFQNEAQLEKSRLLSDRFSAERPKGSFSTLEIQRTEQGDSAMYLCASSSDFGQYFGAGTRLSVL.

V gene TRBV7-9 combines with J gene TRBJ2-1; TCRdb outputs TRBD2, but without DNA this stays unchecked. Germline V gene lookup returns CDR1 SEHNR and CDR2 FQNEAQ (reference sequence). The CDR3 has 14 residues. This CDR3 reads CASSLVAGGDEQFF.

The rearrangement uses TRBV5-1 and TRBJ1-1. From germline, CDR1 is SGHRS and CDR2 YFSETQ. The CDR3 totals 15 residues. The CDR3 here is CASSLLEDGSTEAFF. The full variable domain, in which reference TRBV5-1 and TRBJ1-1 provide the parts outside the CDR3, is KAGVTQTPRYLIKTRGQQVTLSCSPISGHRSVSWYQQTPGQGLQFLFEYFSETQRNKGNFPGRFSGRQFSNSRSEMNVSTLELGDSALYLCASSLLEDGSTEAFFGQGTRLTVV.

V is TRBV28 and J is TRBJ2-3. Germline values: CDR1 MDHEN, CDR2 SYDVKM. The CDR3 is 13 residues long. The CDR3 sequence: CASRGPSTDTQYF.

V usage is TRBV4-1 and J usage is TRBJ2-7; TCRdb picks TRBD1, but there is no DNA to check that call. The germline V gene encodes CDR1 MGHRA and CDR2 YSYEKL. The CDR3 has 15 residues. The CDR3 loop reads CASSHQRTGVPEQYF.

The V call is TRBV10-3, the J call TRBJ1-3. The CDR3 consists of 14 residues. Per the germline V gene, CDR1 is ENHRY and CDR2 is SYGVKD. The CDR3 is CAISEAGPGNTIYF.

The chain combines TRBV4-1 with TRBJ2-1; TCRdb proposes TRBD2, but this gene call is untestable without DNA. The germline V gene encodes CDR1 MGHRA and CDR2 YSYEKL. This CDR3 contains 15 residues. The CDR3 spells CASSQPQLLPGEQFF.

The CDR3 reads CASSFLTSGTLNEQFF. V is TRBV11-2 and J is TRBJ2-1; TCRdb designates TRBD2, a call that cannot be tested without DNA. This CDR3 region has 16 residues. CDR1 and CDR2 (germline): SGHAT, FQNNGV.

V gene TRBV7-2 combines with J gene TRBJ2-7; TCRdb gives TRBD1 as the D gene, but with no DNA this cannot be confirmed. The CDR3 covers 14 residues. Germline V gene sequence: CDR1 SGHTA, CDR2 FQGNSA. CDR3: CASSLRAGTYEQYF.

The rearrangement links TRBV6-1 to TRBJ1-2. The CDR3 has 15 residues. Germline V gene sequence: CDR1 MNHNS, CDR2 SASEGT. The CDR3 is CASSEWVSSTYGYTF.

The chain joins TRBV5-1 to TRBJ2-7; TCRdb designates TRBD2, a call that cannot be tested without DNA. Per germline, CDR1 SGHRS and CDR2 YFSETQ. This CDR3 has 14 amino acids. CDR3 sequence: CASSLGEGLSEQYF.

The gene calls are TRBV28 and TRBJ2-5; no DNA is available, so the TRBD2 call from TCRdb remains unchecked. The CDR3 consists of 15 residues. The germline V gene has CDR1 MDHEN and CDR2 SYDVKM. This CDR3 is CASSLGSYLGETQYF.

CDR3 sequence reads: CASSYAAVTEAFF. The chain combines TRBV6-5 with TRBJ1-1. Looked up from germline, CDR1 is MNHEY and CDR2 is SVGAGI. This CDR3 comprises 13 residues.

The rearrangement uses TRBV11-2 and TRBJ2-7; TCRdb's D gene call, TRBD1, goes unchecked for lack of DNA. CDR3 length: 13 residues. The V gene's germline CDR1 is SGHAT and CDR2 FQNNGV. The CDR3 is CASSFFRESEQYF.

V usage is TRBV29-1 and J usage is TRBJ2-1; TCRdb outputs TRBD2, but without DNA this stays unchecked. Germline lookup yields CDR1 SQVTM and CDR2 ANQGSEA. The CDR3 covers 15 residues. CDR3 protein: CSVTSGRAVGNEQFF.

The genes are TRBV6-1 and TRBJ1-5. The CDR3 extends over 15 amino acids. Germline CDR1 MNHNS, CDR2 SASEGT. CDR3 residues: CASRLTGPGNQPQHF.